The entry that follows covers one T cell receptor (beta chain) sequence. This specimen belongs to a study of neoadjuvant anti-PD-1 for oral cavity cancer. J lost 7 bases, V lost 7 bases, and 8 bases had no gene match. Germline V gives CDR1 SQVTM, CDR2 ANQGSEA. The CDR3 length is 12 residues. Patients were newly diagnosed with stage II-IVA oral cavity squamous cell carcinoma without prior systemic or radiation treatment. This table comes from immunoSEQ multiplex PCR, and its TCRdb copy is limited to in-frame clones, with some not included. The data show under 85,000 clones, 70% to 85% seen once. The specimen comprised PBMCs, sampled before nivolumab (anti-PD-1) treatment. The rearrangement uses TRBV29-1 and TRBJ1-1; 8 positions match TRBD1. This clonotype was obtained from a person aged 40 to 85 with oral cavity squamous cell carcinoma. The CDR3 sequence: CSDWTGIGEAFF. The CDR3 DNA follows: TGCAGCGACTGGACAGGGATCGGTGAAGCTTTCTTT.